This is a list of T cell receptor beta chains from one sample in a study of shared clonotypes between healthy human individuals. Produced via immunoSEQ multiplex PCR; TCRdb's table is partial and in-frame only. The table lists 650,000 to 800,000 clones, 72% of them singletons. Material: memory CD4+ T cells sorted from blood. These receptors all come from a woman aged 30 to 39 in good health. Both conserved end residues are part of each CDR3. A D gene is named only where the DNA matches it firmly. Expanded clones are given a class, and other clones once, few, many or no size at all.

TRBJ2-7 once . TRBV28 TGTGCCAGCAGGCAGTTGACAGCACCCTACGAGCAGTACTTC CASRQLTAPYEQYF
TRBJ2-2 once TRBD1 TRBV11-2 TGTGCCAGCAGCGCGCAGGGGGCGCGTGGCGGGGAGCTGTTTTTT CASSAQGARGGELFF
TRBJ2-6 once . TRBV5-4 TGTGCCAGCAGCTTGGATTTCTCTGGGGCCAACGTCCTGACTTTC CASSLDFSGANVLTF
TRBJ2-7 . TRBD1 TRBV28 TGTGCCACCTATCCTGAGTCGACAGGGTTCGGTGAGCAGTACTTC CATYPESTGFGEQYF
TRBJ2-7 . . TRBV7-9 TGTGCCAGCAGCCCCATGTTTCCGGGAAGCTCCTACGAGCAGTACTTC CASSPMFPGSSYEQYF
TRBJ2-1 once . TRBV7-2 TGTGCCAGCAGCTTAAGACCGGGGGCGGACGAGCAGTTCTTC CASSLRPGADEQFF
TRBJ2-1 . TRBD2 TRBV11-2 TGTGCCAGCAGCTTAGGCGGTCTAGCGGTCTACAATGAGCAGTTCTTC CASSLGGLAVYNEQFF
TRBJ1-4 . . TRBV5-1 TGCGCCAGCAGCGGGGGTAAAAATGAAAAACTGTTTTTT CASSGGKNEKLFF
TRBJ2-1 . . TRBV5-1 TGCGCCAGCAGCTTGCAGACAGACTACAATGAGCAGTTCTTC CASSLQTDYNEQFF
TRBJ2-7 . . TRBV7-8 TGTGCCAGCAGCTTAGAATACCAGGGGCAGTACTTC CASSLEYQGQYF
TRBJ2-3 . . TRBV7-3 TGTGCCAGCAGCTTAGGGTGGACAGATACGCAGTATTTT CASSLGWTDTQYF
TRBJ1-1 . . TRBV7-9 TGTGCCAGCGACCCTAGCCCGGAGAACACTGAAGCTTTCTTT CASDPSPENTEAFF
TRBJ2-4 once TRBD1 TRBV6-1 TGTGCCAGCACCCGACAGGGTCTGTCCCCGGACATTCAGTACTTC CASTRQGLSPDIQYF
TRBJ1-2 . . TRBV11-2 TGTGCCAGCAGAGACATAACTAACTATGGCTACACCTTC CASRDITNYGYTF
TRBJ1-5 . TRBD1 TRBV10-2 TGCGCCAGCACCGGGACAGGCTTTGATCAGCCCCAGCATTTT CASTGTGFDQPQHF
TRBJ2-5 . . TRBV28 TGTGCCAGCAGTCCCTGGGGGTCGGAAGAGACCCAGTACTTC CASSPWGSEETQYF
TRBJ2-1 . . TRBV6-4 TGTGCCAGCAGTGACTCGTTTGCGGAGAAGCAGTTCTTC CASSDSFAEKQFF
TRBJ2-7 . . TRBV6-1 TGTGCCAGCAGGGTCGTTACAGGGCTATACGAGCAGTACTTC CASRVVTGLYEQYF
TRBJ2-5 . TRBD2 TRBV19 TGTGCCAGTAGTATCCGGGGACTAGCGGGGCCTAAGGGGACCCAGTACTTC CASSIRGLAGPKGTQYF
TRBJ2-1 . TRBD2 TRBV28 TGTGCCAGCAGTCCCCAGATAAGCGGGAGGAAGTACAATGAGCAGTTCTTC CASSPQISGRKYNEQFF